The 19 T cell receptor beta chains below were found in one sample sequenced in a study of vaccination and CD4 T cells after COVID-19. Antigen specificity for these receptors is unknown. Cultured CD4+ T-cell DNA underwent Oncomine TCR Beta short-read sequencing. A single record per CDR3 protein comes from TCRdb applying MiXCR to the PCR reads. The table records about 18,000 distinct CDR3 sequences, around 43% of them present only once. The sample's treatment: approximately nine-day PBMC culture with coronavirus spike peptide pools or control peptides (ViraFEST assay). Sequences were derived from CD4+ T cells from blood, cultured in vitro, sampled before SARS-CoV-2 vaccination. These receptors came from a human donor who received a COVID-19 vaccine.

The CDR3 bases are TGCAGTGCTAGTAATGGTGAAGCTTTCTTT. Its translation: CSASNGEAFF. This chain links TRBV20-1 with TRBJ1-1; D call uncertain. From germline, CDR1 is DFQATT and CDR2 SNEGSKA (reference sequence). V was shortened by 3 bases and J by 7 bases, with 6 bases between the two germline ends. This CDR3 is built from 10 residues.

The J gene is TRBJ1-1, the V gene TRBV19; D is unresolved. V was clipped by 4 bases and J by 10 bases, with 10 bases between them. Germline lookup yields CDR1 LNHDA and CDR2 SQIVND (reference sequence). CDR3 length equals 11 residues. The CDR3 spells CASSNSKRAFF. CDR3 sequence (DNA): TGTGCCAGTAGTAACTCCAAACGAGCTTTCTTT.

This clonotype was detected only a few times. DNA of the CDR3: TGTGCCAGCAGTTTATCGGCCAGGGTGGGTCAGCCCCAGCATTTT. Translation: CASSLSARVGQPQHF. The V gene is TRBV27, the J gene TRBJ1-5; D might be TRBD1 (5 bases). V lost 0 bases and J 6 bases, leaving 12 bases between the germline ends. The CDR3 has 15 amino acids. Germline lookup yields CDR1 MNHEY and CDR2 SMNVEV (reference sequence).

This clonotype turned up a few times. The chain combines TRBV5-1 with TRBJ2-2, with a weak D call TRBD1 (6 bases). The ends were cut back, 2 bases at V and 0 bases at J, with 11 bases in the middle. The length of the CDR3 is 16 residues. In germline, CDR1 is SGHRS, CDR2 YFSETQ. The DNA of the CDR3 is TGCGCCAGCAGCTTACGCACAGGGACGAACACCGGGGAGCTGTTTTTT. Translated: CASSLRTGTNTGELFF.

The V and J genes are TRBV7-9 and TRBJ1-3; TRBD1 aligns across 7 bases. This CDR3 is built from 12 residues. Per germline, CDR1 SEHNR and CDR2 FQNEAQ (reference sequence). Trimming at V came to 9 bases and at J to 2 bases, leaving 1 base not matched to a gene. The CDR3 is CARDRAGNTIYF. CDR3 nucleotides: TGTGCCAGAGACAGGGCTGGAAACACCATATATTTT.

This clonotype was observed a few times. This chain connects TRBV19 to TRBJ1-5; maybe TRBD1 (6 bases). The CDR3 consists of 16 residues. The V gene lost 2 bases and the J gene lost 9 bases, with 20 bases spanning the gap. Germline CDR1 and CDR2: LNHDA and SQIVND (reference sequence). CDR3 DNA sequence: TGTGCCAGTAGTATATTCAGGTTCGAAGGGGGACGGCCCCAGCATTTT. It specifies CASSIFRFEGGRPQHF.

The chain carries TRBV7-7 and TRBJ2-1, with no clear D. This CDR3 spans 15 amino acids. V was pared by 0 bases and J by 0 bases, with 6 bases between. Germline V gene lookup returns CDR1 SSHAT and CDR2 FNYEAQ (reference sequence). CDR3 in DNA: TGTGCCAGCAGCTTAGCAGGTAACTCCTACAATGAGCAGTTCTTC. This encodes CASSLAGNSYNEQFF.

In its sample, this clonotype was seen a few times. V gene TRBV7-9 combines with J gene TRBJ1-5; D remains unclear. Germline CDR1 reads SEHNR; CDR2 reads FQNEAQ (reference sequence). This CDR3 has 17 residues. Trimming removed 0 bases from V and 7 bases from J, with 19 bases in between. The chain's CDR3 is CASSLAGLAGSEQPQHF. Written as DNA, the CDR3 is TGTGCCAGCAGCTTAGCGGGATTAGCAGGTTCGGAACAGCCCCAGCATTTT.

The V gene is TRBV23-1, the J gene TRBJ2-7, with 8 bases identical to TRBD1. TRBV23-1 is flagged as an ORF with uncertain function. Trimming removed 0 bases from V and 3 bases from J; junction bases left unmatched: 7. This CDR3 contains 16 residues. The CDR3: CASSQSSRTGNYEQYF. CDR3 bases: TGCGCCAGCAGTCAATCGAGTCGGACAGGGAACTACGAGCAGTACTTC.

This clonotype was recorded a few times. The gene calls are TRBV20-1 and TRBJ2-3; either TRBD1 or TRBD2 may fit D (5 bases each). CDR1 DFQATT and CDR2 SNEGSKA come from the germline V gene (reference sequence). This CDR3 is built from 12 residues. V was shortened by 5 bases and J by 7 bases, with 13 bases between the two germline ends. The CDR3 nucleotides are TGCAGTGCTGCGACCGGGACCAATACGCAGTATTTT. Protein sequence: CSAATGTNTQYF.

V is TRBV25-1 and J is TRBJ2-1; D gene ambiguous. Deletions cut 3 bases from V and 0 bases from J, with 6 bases between. CDR3 length: 14 amino acids. Germline V gives CDR1 MGHDK, CDR2 SYGVNS. CDR3 bases: TGTGCCAGCAGTGATAGTAGCTCCTACAATGAGCAGTTCTTC. This gives the protein CASSDSSSYNEQFF.

The chain employs TRBV6-5 and TRBJ2-7, with 7 bases matching TRBD1. The CDR3 is 13 amino acids. CDR1 and CDR2 (germline): MNHEY, SVGAGI. V trimming: 4 bases; J trimming: 5 bases; junction bases outside the gene matches: 5. CDR3 DNA: TGTGCCAGCAGTTTGGAAGGGGGCCACGAGCAGTACTTC. It yields the protein CASSLEGGHEQYF.

This clonotype was picked up a small number of times. J is TRBJ1-4 and V is TRBV7-8; D is undetermined. CDR1 and CDR2 from the germline V gene are SGHVS and FQNEAQ. The V end was cut by 1 base, the J end by 3 bases, with 18 bases between. CDR3 length: 18 amino acids. CDR3 protein: CASSLDLVGMEANEKLFF. CDR3 DNA: TGTGCCAGCAGCTTAGATCTCGTGGGAATGGAGGCTAATGAAAAACTGTTTTTT. The full variable domain, rest sourced from reference TRBV7-8 and TRBJ1-4, is GAGVSQSPRYKVAKRGQDVALRCDPISGHVSLFWYQQALGQGPEFLTYFQNEAQLDKSGLPSDRFFAERPEGSVSTLKIQRTQQEDSAVYLCASSLDLVGMEANEKLFFGSGTQLSVL.

The rearrangement joins TRBV6-1 to TRBJ2-3; tentative D call: TRBD2 (5 bases). Germline V gene sequence: CDR1 MNHNS, CDR2 SASEGT. The CDR3 has 13 residues. Trimming removed 1 base at V and 6 bases at J, with 8 bases between. CDR3 in amino acids: CASSEGWEDTQYF. The CDR3 bases are TGTGCCAGCAGTGAAGGGTGGGAGGATACGCAGTATTTT.

The chain carries TRBV25-1 and TRBJ2-3, with D uncertain. V was trimmed by 4 bases and J by 6 bases, leaving 11 bases between them. CDR1 MGHDK and CDR2 SYGVNS come from the germline V gene. This CDR3 contains 13 residues. The CDR3 DNA reads TGTGCCAGCAGTGCCCCGGAAAGGGATACGCAGTATTTT. It translates to CASSAPERDTQYF.

The chain couples TRBV7-2 to TRBJ2-5, with 13 bases fitting TRBD2. V was clipped by 5 bases and J by 2 bases; unmatched bases: 20. Per germline, CDR1 SGHTA and CDR2 FQGNSA. The CDR3 sequence is 21 residues long. CDR3 amino acids: CASSHRPRTSGGAPRQETQYF. The CDR3 nucleotides are TGTGCCAGCAGCCATCGACCTCGGACTAGCGGGGGAGCACCGCGGCAAGAGACCCAGTACTTC.

This clonotype turned up a few times. The chain recombines TRBV14 with TRBJ1-1, with 7 bases lining up with TRBD1. Trimming cost V 5 bases and J 4 bases; bases outside gene matches: 4. From germline, CDR1 is SGHDN and CDR2 FVKESK. This CDR3 is 13 amino acids long. The CDR3 DNA reads as TGTGCCAGCAGCTCACAGGGGTTCACTGAAGCTTTCTTT. Translating it yields CASSSQGFTEAFF.

The chain carries TRBV2 and TRBJ2-3, with 9 bases fitting TRBD1. V gave up 3 bases and J gave up 0 bases; unmatched junction bases: 10. Germline CDR1 is SNHLY and CDR2 is FYNNEI. The CDR3 runs 18 residues. The DNA of the CDR3 is TGTGCCAGCAGTGAGGGACAGGGTTCGATGCCTAGCACAGATACGCAGTATTTT. Protein sequence: CASSEGQGSMPSTDTQYF.

The CDR3 bases are TGTGCCAGCAGCAAAGCCAAGGCGGGGGCGAACACCGGGGAGCTGTTTTTT. This sequence encodes CASSKAKAGANTGELFF. The gene calls are TRBV21-1 and TRBJ2-2; the D call TRBD2 from the table was never checked on the DNA. TRBV21-1 corresponds to a pseudogene. This CDR3 has 17 residues.